Listed below are T cell receptor beta chains from one sample, sequenced in a study of blood T cells in healthy people across ages. TCRdb re-derived calls from the 5' RACE reads in MiXCR, one entry per CDR3 protein. Of under 750,000 distinct CDR3 sequences listed, around half are singletons. The sequenced sample consisted of blood. The receptors stem from a man aged 80 or over in good health. Both conserved end residues are part of each CDR3. Fields, in order: D gene, V gene, J gene, clone size, CDR3 protein, CDR3 DNA. A D gene is named only where the DNA matches it firmly. Rows may omit the clone size; those that give it use once, few, many or a size class.

>NA|TRBV3-1|TRBJ2-7|NA
CASSRRTVTYEQYF
TGTGCCAGCAGCCGACGGACTGTGACCTACGAGCAGTACTTC
>TRBD1|TRBV3-1|TRBJ1-5|few
CASSQAPGQGAFQPQHF
TGTGCCAGCAGCCAGGCCCCGGGACAGGGGGCTTTTCAGCCCCAGCATTTT
>NA|TRBV27|TRBJ2-2|NA
CASSLSPPGARTGELFF
TGTGCCAGCAGTTTATCCCCACCAGGGGCCCGCACCGGGGAGCTGTTTTTT
>NA|TRBV6-5|TRBJ2-5|many
CASSYGRGGPETQYF
TGTGCCAGCAGTTACGGGCGGGGAGGACCAGAGACCCAGTACTTC
>NA|TRBV15|TRBJ2-3|NA
CATRGTDTQYF
TGTGCCACCAGAGGCACAGATACGCAGTATTTT
>TRBD1|TRBV25-1|TRBJ2-5|NA
CASSESNRGPETQYF
TGTGCCAGCAGTGAATCTAACAGGGGGCCAGAGACCCAGTACTTC
>NA|TRBV9|TRBJ1-2|NA
CASSVEADYGYTF
TGTGCCAGCAGCGTAGAGGCAGACTATGGCTACACCTTC
>NA|TRBV7-3|TRBJ1-1|NA
CASATNRVGETNTEAFF
TGTGCCAGCGCTACGAACAGGGTCGGGGAGACAAACACTGAAGCTTTCTTT
>NA|TRBV7-2|TRBJ1-5|few
CASSFAGRGSNQPQHF
TGTGCCAGCAGCTTCGCGGGCAGGGGTAGCAATCAGCCCCAGCATTTT
>NA|TRBV14|TRBJ2-7|NA
CASSQDQRSVYEQYF
TGTGCCAGCAGCCAAGATCAGCGGTCGGTCTACGAGCAGTACTTC
>NA|TRBV5-1|TRBJ2-7|once
CAGSLIQGLPTYEQYF
TGCGCCGGCAGCTTGATACAGGGACTACCAACCTACGAGCAGTACTTC
>NA|TRBV20-1|TRBJ2-1|NA
CSAKPPRVAYNEQFF
TGCAGTGCTAAGCCACCGCGGGTAGCGTACAATGAGCAGTTCTTC
>NA|TRBV29-1|TRBJ2-1|few
CSVEGVPGSLYNEQFF
TGCAGCGTTGAGGGGGTCCCCGGGAGTCTGTACAATGAGCAGTTCTTC
>NA|TRBV29-1|TRBJ2-7|few
CSVEWVQGSYEQYF
TGCAGCGTTGAGTGGGTACAGGGCTCCTACGAGCAGTACTTC
>TRBD2|TRBV11-2|TRBJ2-6|NA
CASSLPVTGLAGYSGANVLTF
TGTGCCAGCAGCTTGCCCGTAACGGGACTAGCGGGATACTCTGGGGCCAACGTCCTGACTTTC
>NA|TRBV5-1|TRBJ1-1|NA
CASSLAQTDTEAFF
TGCGCCAGCAGCTTGGCCCAGACGGACACTGAAGCTTTCTTT
>TRBD1|TRBV12-3/TRBV12-4|TRBJ1-1|once
CASSFIRGTGRTEAFF
TGTGCCAGCAGTTTTATCAGGGGGACGGGGAGAACTGAAGCTTTCTTT
>TRBD2|TRBV12-3/TRBV12-4|TRBJ2-2|NA
CASSPTSSPNTGELFF
TGTGCCAGCAGTCCGACTAGCAGCCCGAACACCGGGGAGCTGTTTTTT
>TRBD1|TRBV7-2|TRBJ1-1|NA
CASSPPGQGITEAFF
TGTGCCAGCAGTCCCCCCGGACAGGGAATAACTGAAGCTTTCTTT
>TRBD1|TRBV29-1|TRBJ1-1|few
CSVGQGAPEAFF
TGCAGCGTTGGGCAGGGGGCGCCTGAAGCTTTCTTT
>NA|TRBV20-1|TRBJ2-3|few
CSAPGAGGTDTQYF
TGCAGTGCTCCGGGGGCCGGTGGTACAGATACGCAGTATTTT
>NA|TRBV12-3/TRBV12-4|TRBJ2-6|NA
CASSYSLLQSSGANVLTF
TGTGCCAGCAGTTACTCCCTACTCCAAAGCTCTGGGGCCAACGTCCTGACTTTC
>NA|TRBV6-6|TRBJ1-1|NA
CASSYARQAGGEAFF
TGTGCCAGCAGTTACGCGAGACAAGCCGGGGGTGAAGCTTTCTTT
>TRBD1|TRBV6-5|TRBJ1-1|NA
CASSPRPGGTEAFF
TGTGCCAGCAGCCCCAGGCCAGGGGGTACTGAAGCTTTCTTT
>NA|TRBV5-6|TRBJ1-1|few
CASSPGDGYTEAFF
TGTGCCAGCAGCCCTGGTGACGGTTACACTGAAGCTTTCTTT
>NA|TRBV20-1|TRBJ2-3|NA
CSASAAGNTDTQYF
TGCAGTGCTAGTGCGGCGGGAAACACAGATACGCAGTATTTT
>NA|TRBV5-1|TRBJ2-1|NA
CASSLVGREQFF
TGCGCCAGCAGCTTGGTGGGGCGTGAGCAGTTCTTC
>NA|TRBV20-1|TRBJ1-6|NA
CSARGGMNSPLHF
TGCAGTGCAAGAGGGGGGATGAATTCACCCCTCCACTTT
>TRBD2|TRBV20-1|TRBJ2-5|NA
CSARDFLASSGEETQYF
TGCAGTGCTAGAGATTTTCTCGCATCTAGCGGGGAAGAGACCCAGTACTTC
>TRBD2|TRBV6-6|TRBJ2-1|many
CASRATSGGAYEQFF
TGTGCCAGCAGGGCTACTAGCGGGGGGGCGTATGAGCAGTTCTTC
>NA|TRBV27|TRBJ2-3|NA
CASSLLRSPLVVDTQYF
TGTGCCAGCAGCCTCCTGAGGAGCCCACTAGTGGTAGATACGCAGTATTTT
>TRBD2|TRBV10-2|TRBJ2-1|few
CASSPIPTSGGAYEQFF
TGCGCCAGCAGTCCTATACCGACTAGCGGGGGGGCTTATGAGCAGTTCTTC
>NA|TRBV7-9|TRBJ1-2|NA
CASSQSNARDNGYTF
TGTGCCAGCAGCCAAAGTAACGCCCGGGACAATGGCTACACCTTC